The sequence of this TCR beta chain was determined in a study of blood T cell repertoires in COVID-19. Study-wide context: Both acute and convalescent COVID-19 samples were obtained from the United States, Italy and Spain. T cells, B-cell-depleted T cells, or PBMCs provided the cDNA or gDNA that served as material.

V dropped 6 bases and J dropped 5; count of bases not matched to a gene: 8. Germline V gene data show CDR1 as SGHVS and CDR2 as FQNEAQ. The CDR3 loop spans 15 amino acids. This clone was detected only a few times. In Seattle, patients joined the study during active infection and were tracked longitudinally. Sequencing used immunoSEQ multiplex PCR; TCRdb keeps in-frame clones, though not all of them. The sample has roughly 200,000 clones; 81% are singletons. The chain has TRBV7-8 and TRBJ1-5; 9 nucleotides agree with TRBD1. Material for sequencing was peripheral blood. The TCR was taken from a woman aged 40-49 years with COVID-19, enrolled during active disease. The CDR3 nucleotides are TGTGCCAGCAGTCGGGACAGGGTTTTTGATCAGCCCCAGCATTTT. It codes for CASSRDRVFDQPQHF.